This entry lists 18 T cell receptor beta chains sequenced from one sample in a study of cytomegalovirus exposure and HLA in healthy donors. The primer mix had 60 Vbeta and 13 Jbeta primers. Method: immunoSEQ multiplex PCR; TCRdb's copy keeps in-frame clones and lacks some. The sample has 83,000 or so clones, roughly 79% seen once. Sequenced: PBMCs. These receptors all come from a woman younger than 45 in good health and CMV-seronegative.

The chain has TRBV18 and TRBJ1-5; 9 nucleotides match TRBD1. V shed 8 bases and J 5 bases; nucleotides not matched to a gene: 10. The CDR3 consists of 15 residues. The germline V gene encodes CDR1 KGHSH and CDR2 LQKENI. The CDR3 sequence is CASQTGTGLDQPQHF. The CDR3 DNA sequence: TGTGCCAGCCAGACGGGGACAGGGCTGGATCAGCCCCAGCATTTT. Variable domain in full (rest from reference TRBV18 and TRBJ1-5): NAGVMQNPRHLVRRRGQEARLRCSPMKGHSHVYWYRQLPEEGLKFMVYLQKENIIDESGMPKERFSAEFPKEGPSILRIQQVVRGDSAAYFCASQTGTGLDQPQHFGDGTRLSIL.

This clone was found a few times. The chain uses TRBV5-1 and TRBJ2-5; 7 nucleotides line up with TRBD2. Germline V gene lookup returns CDR1 SGHRS and CDR2 YFSETQ. CDR3 length equals 13 residues. V shed 7 bases, J shed 5 bases, and the junction held 8 bases outside the gene matches. The CDR3 protein is CASGGGPGETQYF. The CDR3 DNA is TGCGCCAGCGGGGGAGGGCCAGGGGAGACCCAGTACTTC.

The chain is built from TRBV7-3 and TRBJ2-2; 8 bases agree with TRBD2. Germline V lookup: CDR1 SGHTA, CDR2 FQGTGA. V gave up 5 bases and J gave up 6 bases; unmatched junction bases: 5. The CDR3 contains 14 residues. CDR3 sequence reads: CASSPSGGPGELFF. The CDR3 bases are TGTGCCAGCAGCCCCTCGGGGGGGCCCGGGGAGCTGTTTTTT.

The V and J genes are TRBV10-3 and TRBJ1-5; D gene unclear. Germline CDR1 reads ENHRY; CDR2 reads SYGVKD. The CDR3 consists of 12 residues. V was clipped by 6 bases and J by 4 bases, with 7 bases between them. This CDR3 is CAISGLNQPQHF. CDR3 DNA: TGTGCCATCAGCGGACTGAATCAGCCCCAGCATTTT.

CDR3: CASSPGGEVYEQYF. As DNA, the CDR3 is TGCGCCAGCAGCCCCGGAGGGGAGGTATACGAGCAGTACTTC. The rearrangement uses TRBV5-1 and TRBJ2-7, with TRBD2 as a possible D gene (6 bases). CDR1 is SGHRS, CDR2 YFSETQ, per germline. Trimming stripped 4 bases from V and 4 bases from J, with 15 bases between. CDR3 length equals 14 residues.

Concerning this clone: Sequence at one end of the junction differs from germline and may be a read error. J is TRBJ1-3 and V is TRBV7-9, with D uncertain. CDR3 length equals 12 residues. The germline V gene encodes CDR1 SEHNR and CDR2 FQNEAQ (reference sequence). The DNA for the CDR3 is TGTTCCAGCAGCTTAGTTAGTAAAACCATATATTTT. Translation gives CSSSLVSKTIYF. Supplemented by reference TRBV7-9 and TRBJ1-3, the full variable domain reads DTGVSQNPRHKITKRGQNVTFRCDPISEHNRLYWYRQTLGQGPEFLTYFQNEAQLEKSRLLSDRFSAERPKGSFSTLEIQRTEQGDSAMYLCSSSLVSKTIYFGEGSWLTVV.

This clone occurred a few times. This chain uses TRBV19 with TRBJ2-7, with 7 bases fitting TRBD1. V lost 3 bases and J lost 4; bases outside the gene matches: 9. Per the germline V gene, CDR1 is LNHDA and CDR2 is SQIVND (reference sequence). This CDR3 comprises 15 residues. The CDR3 region has the DNA TGTGCCAGTAGTATCAGCGGACAGGCGCCTTACGAGCAGTACTTC. Protein product: CASSISGQAPYEQYF.

This clone was observed once. The chain employs TRBV28 and TRBJ2-7; perhaps TRBD2 as D (6 bases). This CDR3 is built from 15 residues. The germline CDR1 and CDR2 sequences are MDHEN and SYDVKM. Trimming pared 6 bases from V and 5 bases from J, leaving 20 bases between. In DNA form, the CDR3 reads TGTGCCAGCAGCCCCCGCGGGGTGTTTCTCCACGAGCAGTACTTC. It translates to CASSPRGVFLHEQYF.

The gene calls are TRBV7-2 and TRBJ2-1; D call uncertain. This CDR3 is 13 amino acids long. Germline CDR1 SGHTA, CDR2 FQGNSA. The ends were cut back, 6 bases at V and 0 bases at J, with 6 bases in the middle. The CDR3 here is CASSSLSYNEQFF. Here the CDR3 DNA reads TGTGCCAGCAGTAGCCTCTCCTACAATGAGCAGTTCTTC. Looking up the rest from reference TRBV7-2 and TRBJ2-1 gives the full variable domain: GAGVSQSPSNKVTEKGKDVELRCDPISGHTALYWYRQSLGQGLEFLIYFQGNSAPDKSGLPSDRFSAERTGGSVSTLTIQRTQQEDSAVYLCASSSLSYNEQFFGPGTRLTVL.

In its sample, this clone was seen once. J is TRBJ2-7 and V is TRBV7-6; perhaps TRBD2 as D (6 bases). The V end lost 5 bases, the J end lost 0 bases, and 8 bases lay between the germline ends. The CDR3 covers 13 residues. Germline CDR1 and CDR2: SGHVS and FNYEAQ. CDR3 loop: CASSGGSSYEQYF. CDR3 bases: TGTGCCAGCAGCGGGGGGAGCTCCTACGAGCAGTACTTC. The whole variable domain, filled in from reference TRBV7-6 and TRBJ2-7, reads GAGVSQSPRYKVTKRGQDVALRCDPISGHVSLYWYRQALGQGPEFLTYFNYEAQQDKSGLPNDRFSAERPEGSISTLTIQRTEQRDSAMYRCASSGGSSYEQYFGPGTRLTVT.

V and J are TRBV28 and TRBJ1-3; D is unresolved. The CDR3 is 14 amino acids. Germline-derived CDR1 and CDR2 are MDHEN and SYDVKM. V dropped 3 bases and J dropped 1 base, with 7 bases sitting between them. DNA for the CDR3: TGTGCCAGCAGTTTTTCGGGATCTGGAAACACCATATATTTT. Translating gives CASSFSGSGNTIYF.

The V call is TRBV9, the J call TRBJ2-2; D might be TRBD1 (5 bases). V lost 4 bases, J lost 7 bases, and 11 bases lay in between. The length of the CDR3 is 13 residues. Germline V CDR1 and CDR2: SGDLS, YYNGEE. The CDR3 DNA sequence: TGTGCCAGCAGCACAGGTTTGGACGGGGAGCTGTTTTTT. Its protein product is CASSTGLDGELFF.

This clone was picked up a small number of times. This chain joins TRBV19 and TRBJ2-7; TRBD2 might be the D (6 bases). Germline V gene sequence: CDR1 LNHDA, CDR2 SQIVND (reference sequence). Between the trimmed V and J ends, which lost 4 bases and 0 bases, there was a span of 19 bases. The CDR3 is 17 amino acids. The CDR3 sequence: CASSRPSRGRTSYEQYF. Here the CDR3 DNA reads TGTGCCAGTAGTAGGCCCTCACGGGGGAGAACCTCCTACGAGCAGTACTTC.

The rearrangement joins TRBV10-3 to TRBJ2-5; possible D gene TRBD1, 6 bases. Judging by the DNA end, TRBJ2-7 fits better; the J call may be wrong. The germline V gene has CDR1 ENHRY and CDR2 SYGVKD. The CDR3 spans 15 residues. CDR3 region: CAISGVTGLNYEQYF. The CDR3 region has the DNA TGTGCCATCAGTGGGGTGACAGGTTTGAACTACGAGCAGTACTTC.

V usage is TRBV5-6 and J usage is TRBJ2-1; a weak D match, TRBD2 (5 bases). The CDR3 runs 14 residues. Germline V gives CDR1 SGHDT, CDR2 YYEEEE. Trimming took off 0 bases at V and 2 bases at J, with 6 bases between the two ends. The CDR3 DNA sequence: TGTGCCAGCAGCTTGGGGCGGGCCTACAATGAGCAGTTCTTC. Protein sequence: CASSLGRAYNEQFF.

V is TRBV11-3 and J is TRBJ2-2, with a possible D match to TRBD2 (6 bases). Trimming shortened V by 6 bases and J by 4 bases, and 15 bases separated the two germline ends. Germline V gene sequence: CDR1 SGHNT, CDR2 YENEEA. This CDR3 contains 15 residues. In DNA, the CDR3 is TGTGCCAGCAGTTCCCATGAGCGGGCCACCGGGGAGCTGTTTTTT. Protein: CASSSHERATGELFF. The whole variable domain, filled in from reference TRBV11-3 and TRBJ2-2, reads EAGVVQSPRYKIIEKKQPVAFWCNPISGHNTLYWYLQNLGQGPELLIRYENEEAVDDSQLPKDRFSAERLKGVDSTLKIQPAELGDSAVYLCASSSHERATGELFFGEGSRLTVL.

This clone was observed a few times. The chain is built from TRBV9 and TRBJ1-1; D unresolved. Trimming pared 0 bases from V and 0 bases from J, leaving 6 bases between. This CDR3 has 14 residues. The V gene's germline CDR1 is SGDLS and CDR2 YYNGEE. The CDR3 region is CASSVGGMNTEAFF. The DNA for the CDR3 is TGTGCCAGCAGCGTAGGAGGGATGAACACTGAAGCTTTCTTT.

The V call is TRBV6-1, the J call TRBJ1-1, with D hard to call. The CDR3 runs 13 residues. CDR1 is MNHNS and CDR2 is SASEGT in the germline V gene. Between the trimmed V and J ends, which lost 6 bases and 3 bases, there was a span of 11 bases. The CDR3 sequence: CASRSLRHTEAFF. Written as DNA, the CDR3 is TGTGCCAGCAGGTCACTACGTCACACTGAAGCTTTCTTT.